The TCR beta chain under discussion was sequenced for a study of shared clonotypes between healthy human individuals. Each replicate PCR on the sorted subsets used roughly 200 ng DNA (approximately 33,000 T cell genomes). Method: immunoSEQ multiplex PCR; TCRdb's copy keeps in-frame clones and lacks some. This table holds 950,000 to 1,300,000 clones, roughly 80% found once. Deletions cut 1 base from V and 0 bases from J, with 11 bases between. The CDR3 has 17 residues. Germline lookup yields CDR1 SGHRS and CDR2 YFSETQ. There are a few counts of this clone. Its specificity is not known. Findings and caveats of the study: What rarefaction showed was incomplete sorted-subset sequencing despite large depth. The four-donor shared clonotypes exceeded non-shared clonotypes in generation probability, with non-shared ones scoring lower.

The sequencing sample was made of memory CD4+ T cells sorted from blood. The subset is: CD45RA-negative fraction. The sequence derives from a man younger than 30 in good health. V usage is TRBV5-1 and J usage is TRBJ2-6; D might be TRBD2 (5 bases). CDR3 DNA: TGCGCCAGCAGCTTGCTAGCTGCAGACTCTGGGGCCAACGTCCTGACTTTC. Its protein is CASSLLAADSGANVLTF. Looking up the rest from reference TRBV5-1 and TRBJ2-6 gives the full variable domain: KAGVTQTPRYLIKTRGQQVTLSCSPISGHRSVSWYQQTPGQGLQFLFEYFSETQRNKGNFPGRFSGRQFSNSRSEMNVSTLELGDSALYLCASSLLAADSGANVLTFGAGSRLTVL.